This T cell receptor beta chain derives from a study of cytotoxic CD8 clonotypes in ibrutinib-treated CLL. TCRdb's table, derived via immunoSEQ multiplex PCR, lists solely in-frame clones and lacks some. The sample holds some 200,000 clones, 55% to 85% seen once. This clone was seen a single time. With 0 bases removed from V and 1 base from J, the gap between germline ends came to 13 bases. The germline V gene encodes CDR1 SGHRS and CDR2 YFSETQ. The CDR3 sequence is 16 residues long. Specimen: PBMCs, collected after 24 months of ibrutinib treatment. The sequence derives from a human donor with chronic lymphocytic leukemia. The rearrangement links TRBV5-1 to TRBJ2-5, with D possibly being TRBD2 (5 bases). The CDR3 DNA reads TGCGCCAGCAGCTTGGCGCCGGGAACATTCCAAGAGACCCAGTACTTC. As protein: CASSLAPGTFQETQYF.